This TCR beta chain is from a study of CD8+ T cells in alopecia areata. Study results and caveats: Scalp sample data also include resident alphabeta T cells from normal skin. Mice gave a clearer picture of TCR sharing than patients did, possibly for HLA-related reasons.

Alopecia areata patients gave lesional scalp punch biopsies and peripheral blood samples. Germline loops: CDR1 SGHAT, CDR2 FQNNGV. V lost 3 bases and J 2 bases, leaving 20 bases between the germline ends. CDR3 length equals 17 residues. To note about this clone: Its antigen is currently unknown.

It was cDNA, reverse transcribed from extracted RNA, that served as the sequencing template. The protocol was immunoSEQ multiplex PCR, while the TCRdb copy is restricted to in-frame clones and leaves out a portion. The sample holds around 140,000 clones; over 80% are singletons and the top ten take about 14%. This sequence originates from a human donor with alopecia areata. The rearrangement uses TRBV11-2 and TRBJ2-7; D is perhaps TRBD1 or TRBD2 (5 bases each). This specimen consisted of CD8+ T cells sorted from blood, obtained at week 0. CDR3 sequence (DNA): TGTGCCAGCAGCTTCCCCCATGTCCCGAGGGGTCCCTACGAGCAGTACTTC. Translation gives CASSFPHVPRGPYEQYF. Based on the CDR3 plus reference TRBV11-2 and TRBJ2-7, the full variable domain is EAGVAQSPRYKIIEKRQSVAFWCNPISGHATLYWYQQILGQGPKLLIQFQNNGVVDDSQLPKDRFSAERLKGVDSTLKIQPAKLEDSAVYLCASSFPHVPRGPYEQYFGPGTRLTVT.